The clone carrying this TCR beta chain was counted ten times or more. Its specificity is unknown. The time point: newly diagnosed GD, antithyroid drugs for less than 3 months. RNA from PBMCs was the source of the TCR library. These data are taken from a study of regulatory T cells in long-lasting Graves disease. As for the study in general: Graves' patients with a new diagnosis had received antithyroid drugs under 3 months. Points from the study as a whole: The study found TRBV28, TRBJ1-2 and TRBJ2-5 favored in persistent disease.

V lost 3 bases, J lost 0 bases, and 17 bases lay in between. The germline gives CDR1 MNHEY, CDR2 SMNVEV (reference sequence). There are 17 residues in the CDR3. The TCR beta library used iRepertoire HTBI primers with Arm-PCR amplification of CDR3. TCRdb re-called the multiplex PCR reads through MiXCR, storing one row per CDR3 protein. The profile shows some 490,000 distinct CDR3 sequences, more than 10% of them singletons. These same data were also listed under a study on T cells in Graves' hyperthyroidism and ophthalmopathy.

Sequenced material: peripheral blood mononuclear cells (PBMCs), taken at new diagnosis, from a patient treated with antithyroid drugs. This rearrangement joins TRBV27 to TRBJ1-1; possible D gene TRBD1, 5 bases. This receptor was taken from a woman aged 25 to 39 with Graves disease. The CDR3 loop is CASSFGTITVMNTEAFF. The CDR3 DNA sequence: TGTGCCAGCAGTTTCGGGACCATAACGGTAATGAACACTGAAGCTTTCTTT.